The clone carrying this T cell receptor beta chain was seen only a few times. Its antigen is as yet unknown. The V segment lost 0 bases and the J segment 6 bases; nucleotides outside the gene matches: 9. The CDR3 sequence is 17 residues long. Germline CDR1 and CDR2: SGHTA and FQGNSA. The sample is drawn from a study of CD8+ T cells in alopecia areata. Study-level results: Sequencing of scalp tissue also captures the resident alphabeta T cells of normal skin.

Both peripheral blood and punch biopsies of lesional scalp skin were obtained from patients who had alopecia areata. The authors extracted RNA and reverse transcribed it into cDNA as the sequencing template. Data came from immunoSEQ multiplex PCR; TCRdb stores just in-frame clones and leaves some out. The sample lists 130,000 to 150,000 clones, roughly 46% seen once, with approximately 0.99% in the top ten. The receptor's source is a human donor with alopecia areata. The sequencing used CD4+ T cells sorted from blood, collected at week 0. This rearrangement joins TRBV7-2 to TRBJ2-4; 9 positions agree with TRBD2. CDR3 bases: TGTGCCAGCAGCTTAGCCTCGACTAGCGGAGGGCGAAACATTCAGTACTTC. This gives the protein CASSLASTSGGRNIQYF.